The 29 T cell receptor beta chains below were found in one sample sequenced in a study of blood T cell repertoires in COVID-19. Data came from immunoSEQ multiplex PCR; TCRdb stores just in-frame clones and leaves some out. This table holds about 170,000 clones, around 80% found once. Sequenced: PBMCs or T cells enriched from blood (not recorded which). Every receptor here comes from a woman aged 70 to 79 in a cohort exposed to, infected with or recovered from COVID-19 (not recorded which).

The rearrangement joins TRBV6-5 to TRBJ1-3; D call uncertain. Between the trimmed V and J ends, which lost 7 bases and 0 bases, there was a span of 7 bases. Germline V gives CDR1 MNHEY, CDR2 SVGAGI. This CDR3 is built from 13 residues. The CDR3 region has the DNA TGTGCCAGCACCCCGGGCTCTGGAAACACCATATATTTT. The encoded protein is CASTPGSGNTIYF.

The chain couples TRBV28 to TRBJ1-3, with D possibly matching TRBD1 (5 bases). The CDR3 spans 17 residues. Trimming pared 2 bases from V and 0 bases from J, leaving 14 bases between. Germline CDR1 is MDHEN and CDR2 is SYDVKM. CDR3 sequence: CASSLVSAGLSGNTIYF. DNA for the CDR3: TGTGCCAGCAGTTTAGTAAGCGCAGGGCTCTCTGGAAACACCATATATTTT.

The gene calls are TRBV19 and TRBJ2-1; 7 bases agree with TRBD2. This CDR3 comprises 15 residues. Per germline, CDR1 LNHDA and CDR2 SQIVND (reference sequence). Unmatched junction bases numbered 16, after V lost 7 bases and J lost 10 bases. The chain's CDR3 is CASTRKGGSISEQFF. The DNA for the CDR3 is TGTGCCAGTACCCGAAAGGGCGGGAGTATTTCGGAGCAGTTCTTC.

The chain recombines TRBV6-5 with TRBJ1-5; 7 positions agree with TRBD1. Germline values: CDR1 MNHEY, CDR2 SVGAGI. The CDR3 has 13 residues. Trimming took 7 bases from V and 5 from J; bases not matched to a gene: 5. The CDR3 loop reads CASTRDSYQPQHF. In nucleotides, the CDR3 is TGTGCCAGCACTCGGGACAGTTATCAGCCCCAGCATTTT.

V and J are TRBV7-2 and TRBJ2-3; 12 bases are shared with TRBD2. CDR3 length: 18 residues. The germline CDR1 and CDR2 sequences are SGHTA and FQGNSA. V gave up 5 bases and J gave up 2 bases; unmatched junction bases: 11. The CDR3: CASSQRLAGDLPTDTQYF. The CDR3 region has the DNA TGTGCCAGCAGCCAGAGACTAGCGGGAGACCTCCCCACAGATACGCAGTATTTT.

DNA for the CDR3: TGTGCCAGCGGCGGACAACTCCAAGAGACCCAGTACTTC. Protein product: CASGGQLQETQYF. The rearrangement uses TRBV3-1 (or the pseudogene TRBV3-2) and TRBJ2-5, with a tentative D call TRBD1 (5 bases). V lost 8 bases to trimming and J lost 1 base, with 11 bases between them. Germline V CDR1 and CDR2: LGHDT, YNNKEL (reference sequence). This CDR3 has 13 amino acids.

J is TRBJ2-7 and V is TRBV7-6; no definite D call. The CDR3 sequence is 15 residues long. Trimming shortened V by 5 bases and J by 4 bases, and 18 bases separated the two germline ends. Per germline, CDR1 SGHVS and CDR2 FNYEAQ. CDR3 region: CASSDRVSYGYEQYF. In DNA, the CDR3 is TGTGCCAGCAGCGACCGGGTCTCCTACGGGTACGAGCAGTACTTC.

The V call is TRBV10-3, the J call TRBJ2-3, with a possible D match to TRBD2 (6 bases). Germline CDR1 is ENHRY and CDR2 is SYGVKD. The V end was cut by 5 bases, the J end by 0 bases, with 15 bases between. The CDR3 is made up of 16 amino acids. CDR3 sequence (DNA): TGTGCCATCAGTCTAGCGAGCTTTTCGAGCACAGATACGCAGTATTTT. Translating gives CAISLASFSSTDTQYF.

This chain uses TRBV7-8 with TRBJ1-5, with a weak D call TRBD1 (6 bases). V was pared by 5 bases and J by 2 bases, with 16 bases between. The CDR3 totals 16 residues. Germline values: CDR1 SGHVS, CDR2 FQNEAQ. CDR3 in DNA: TGTGCCAGCAGCCCCGCCAGGGGATGGGGCAATCAGCCCCAGCATTTT. Its translation: CASSPARGWGNQPQHF.

This clone was recorded a few times. This chain joins TRBV27 and TRBJ2-4, with 15 positions matching TRBD2. The V segment lost 5 bases and the J segment 1 base; nucleotides outside the gene matches: 9. Germline V CDR1 and CDR2: MNHEY, SMNVEV (reference sequence). This CDR3 contains 19 residues. The CDR3 DNA reads TGTGCCAGCAGTCGGACTAGCGGGAGGGCCGTGGGGGCCAAAAACATTCAGTACTTC. Its protein product is CASSRTSGRAVGAKNIQYF.

The chain links TRBV14 to TRBJ2-1; D is uncertain. This CDR3 has 14 amino acids. Trimming shortened V by 0 bases and J by 9 bases, and 12 bases separated the two germline ends. The germline V gene encodes CDR1 SGHDN and CDR2 FVKESK. CDR3 protein: CASSQEVAYVEQFF. The CDR3 coding sequence is TGTGCCAGCAGCCAAGAGGTGGCATACGTTGAGCAGTTCTTC.

The V gene is TRBV7-2, the J gene TRBJ2-2; 11 nucleotides agree with TRBD1. CDR3 length: 17 residues. Trimming removed 3 bases from V and 12 bases from J; junction bases left unmatched: 15. Germline values: CDR1 SGHTA, CDR2 FQGNSA. DNA for the CDR3: TGTGCCAGCAGCTTTTCTCAATATTCAGGACAGGGGGCGAAGCTGTTTTTT. Protein sequence: CASSFSQYSGQGAKLFF. The entire variable domain, with the rest obtained from reference TRBV7-2 and TRBJ2-2, is as follows: GAGVSQSPSNKVTEKGKDVELRCDPISGHTALYWYRQSLGQGLEFLIYFQGNSAPDKSGLPSDRFSAERTGGSVSTLTIQRTQQEDSAVYLCASSFSQYSGQGAKLFFGEGSRLTVL.

The chain couples TRBV5-1 to TRBJ1-6; possible D gene TRBD1, 5 bases. The CDR3 runs 13 residues. V shed 4 bases and J shed 8 bases, with 10 bases lying between them. CDR1 is SGHRS and CDR2 is YFSETQ in the germline V gene. DNA for the CDR3: TGCGCCAGCAGCGAGGGACTGTATTCACCCCTCCACTTT. It is translated as CASSEGLYSPLHF.

The chain recombines TRBV4-3 with TRBJ2-3; 11 nucleotides match TRBD2. CDR3 length equals 18 residues. J gave up 0 bases and V 0 bases, and 5 bases lay outside the gene matches. The germline V gene encodes CDR1 LGHNA and CDR2 YSLEER. CDR3: CASSQELAGVHSTDTQYF. CDR3 in DNA: TGCGCCAGCAGCCAAGAACTAGCGGGAGTACATAGCACAGATACGCAGTATTTT.

The CDR3 DNA reads as TGTGCCAGCAGCCAAGGAGTCCCCTACAATGAGCAGTTCTTC. This sequence encodes CASSQGVPYNEQFF. The V gene is TRBV3-1 (or the pseudogene TRBV3-2), the J gene TRBJ2-1; D ambiguous. There are 14 residues in the CDR3. Trimming cost V 1 base and J 2 bases, with 6 bases left between them. Germline V gene data show CDR1 as LGHDT and CDR2 as YNNKEL (reference sequence).

This chain links TRBV11-2 with TRBJ2-7; the D is unclear. From germline, CDR1 is SGHAT and CDR2 FQNNGV. V was pared by 0 bases and J by 1 base, with 16 bases between. This CDR3 has 17 residues. CDR3 in amino acids: CASSLDGARRVSYEQYF. In DNA form, the CDR3 reads TGTGCCAGCAGCTTAGATGGTGCCCGCCGAGTTTCCTACGAGCAGTACTTC.

The genes are TRBV5-1 and TRBJ2-3; 8 nucleotides line up with TRBD2. The J segment lost 2 bases and the V segment lost 0 bases, leaving 14 bases of the junction unmatched. The CDR3 runs 19 residues. Looked up from germline, CDR1 is SGHRS and CDR2 is YFSETQ. CDR3 residues: CASSLASAGVGLNTDTQYF. DNA for the CDR3: TGCGCCAGCAGCTTGGCCTCAGCGGGAGTCGGGCTAAACACAGATACGCAGTATTTT.

This clone occurred a few times. The rearrangement uses TRBV12-3 or TRBV12-4 and TRBJ1-2; 8 bases agree with TRBD1. The V gene end was trimmed by 4 bases and the J gene end by 4 bases; junction bases not matched to a gene: 2. The CDR3 is 13 residues long. Here the CDR3 reads CASSSDRGYGYTF. CDR3 nucleotide sequence: TGTGCCAGCAGTTCCGACAGGGGCTATGGCTACACCTTC.

CDR3 region: CASSLYGVQETQYF. CDR3 coding DNA: TGTGCCAGCAGTTTATACGGAGTCCAAGAGACCCAGTACTTC. The rearrangement links TRBV28 to TRBJ2-5; no firm D call. Trimming stripped 1 base from V and 1 base from J, with 7 bases between. The CDR3 extends over 14 amino acids. Germline V gene sequence: CDR1 MDHEN, CDR2 SYDVKM.

The chain has TRBV18 and TRBJ2-1, with TRBD1 identical over 7 bases. The germline gives CDR1 KGHSH, CDR2 LQKENI. CDR3 length: 15 residues. The V segment lost 5 bases and the J segment 6 bases; nucleotides outside the gene matches: 10. CDR3 sequence reads: CASSRGTESLNEQFF. Written as DNA, the CDR3 is TGTGCCAGCTCAAGAGGGACAGAATCCCTCAATGAGCAGTTCTTC.

The chain uses TRBV7-2 and TRBJ1-5, with D unclear. Germline CDR1 SGHTA, CDR2 FQGNSA. The CDR3 consists of 14 residues. The germline V and J ends were trimmed by 2 bases and 5 bases, with 10 bases remaining between them. The CDR3 loop is CASSLLGADQPQHF. The CDR3 bases are TGTGCCAGCAGCTTACTGGGAGCCGATCAGCCCCAGCATTTT.

This CDR3 is CASSVGTRGGNQPQHF. The CDR3 bases are TGTGCCAGCAGCGTAGGTACCAGGGGGGGCAATCAGCCCCAGCATTTT. The chain carries TRBV9 and TRBJ1-5, with TRBD1 identical over 7 bases. The CDR3 loop spans 16 amino acids. J was trimmed by 2 bases and V by 0 bases; bases with no gene match: 5. The germline V gene encodes CDR1 SGDLS and CDR2 YYNGEE.

This clone was observed a handful of times. The genes are TRBV21-1 and TRBJ1-5. TRBV21-1 is designated a pseudogene. This CDR3 is 14 amino acids long. The CDR3 DNA reads TGTGCCAGCAGCGTACGCGGGGGCAATCAGCCCCAGCATTTT. Residues: CASSVRGGNQPQHF.

The chain combines TRBV12-5 with TRBJ2-3; D gene unclear. The CDR3 extends over 13 amino acids. V was clipped by 4 bases and J by 3 bases, with 8 bases between them. Germline CDR1 reads LGHNT; CDR2 reads FRNRAP. The CDR3 DNA is TGTGCTAGTGGTTCCCTTATGACAGATACGCAGTATTTT. Protein product: CASGSLMTDTQYF.

The V gene is TRBV7-2, the J gene TRBJ1-2, with D possibly TRBD1 on 5 matching bases. The germline V gene encodes CDR1 SGHTA and CDR2 FQGNSA. This CDR3 comprises 14 residues. V lost 3 bases and J lost 4, with 12 bases in between. The CDR3 spells CASSFGRQSYGYTF. The CDR3, as DNA: TGTGCCAGCAGCTTTGGGCGACAGTCCTATGGCTACACCTTC.

As for this clone: The same CDR3 is also encoded by other DNA sequences in this sample. The chain joins TRBV28 to TRBJ1-5; D not certain. Germline CDR1 is MDHEN and CDR2 is SYDVKM. The CDR3 totals 13 residues. V was clipped by 2 bases and J by 2 bases, with 4 bases between them. The CDR3 sequence is CASSLPGNQPQHF. CDR3 nucleotide sequence: TGTGCCAGCAGTTTACCGGGCAATCAGCCCCAGCATTTT.

The chain links TRBV5-1 to TRBJ2-3, with TRBD2 identical over 12 bases. V was clipped by 4 bases and J by 4 bases; unmatched bases: 7. The CDR3 spans 16 residues. The germline V gene has CDR1 SGHRS and CDR2 YFSETQ. The CDR3 DNA reads as TGCGCCAGCAGCACCACCCTAGCGGGAGGGTCAGATACGCAGTATTTT. As protein: CASSTTLAGGSDTQYF.

The chain carries TRBV18 and TRBJ2-3; TRBD2 aligns across 11 bases. The junction had 4 bases not matched to a gene; V was cut back by 6 bases and J by 2 bases. The CDR3 totals 15 residues. Germline V CDR1 and CDR2: KGHSH, LQKENI. CDR3: CASSALAGDTDTQYF. The CDR3 nucleotides read TGTGCCAGCTCGGCACTAGCGGGGGACACAGATACGCAGTATTTT.

CDR3 residues: CASSLQGGAWNEQFF. The CDR3 coding sequence is TGTGCCAGCAGCTTACAGGGAGGTGCCTGGAATGAGCAGTTCTTC. The V gene is TRBV7-2, the J gene TRBJ2-1; D is possibly TRBD2 (6 bases). V was pared by 2 bases and J by 7 bases, with 15 bases between. This CDR3 comprises 15 residues. Germline V gives CDR1 SGHTA, CDR2 FQGNSA.